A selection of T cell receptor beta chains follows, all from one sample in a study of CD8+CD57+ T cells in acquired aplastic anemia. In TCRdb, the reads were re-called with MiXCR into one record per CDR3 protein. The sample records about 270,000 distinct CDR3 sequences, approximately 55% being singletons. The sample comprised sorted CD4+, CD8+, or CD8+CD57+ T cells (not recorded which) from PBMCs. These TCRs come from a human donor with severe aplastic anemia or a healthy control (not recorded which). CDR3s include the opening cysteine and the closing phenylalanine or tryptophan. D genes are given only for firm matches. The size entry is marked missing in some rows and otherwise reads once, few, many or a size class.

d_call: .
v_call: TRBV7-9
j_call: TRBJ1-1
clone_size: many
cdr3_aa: CASSQISNTEAFF
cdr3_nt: TGTGCCAGCAGTCAAATAAGCAACACTGAAGCTTTCTTT

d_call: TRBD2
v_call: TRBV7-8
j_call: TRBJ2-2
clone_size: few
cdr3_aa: CASRRLAATGELFF
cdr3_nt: TGTGCCAGCAGAAGACTAGCGGCCACCGGGGAGCTGTTTTTT

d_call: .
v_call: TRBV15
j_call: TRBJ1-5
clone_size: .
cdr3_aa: CATSRDIASNQPQHF
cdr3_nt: TGTGCCACCAGCAGAGACATCGCTAGCAATCAGCCCCAGCATTTT

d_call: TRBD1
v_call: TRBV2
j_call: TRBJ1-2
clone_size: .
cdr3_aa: CASSRQGTFDGYTF
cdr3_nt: TGTGCCAGCAGTCGACAGGGTACCTTCGATGGCTACACCTTC

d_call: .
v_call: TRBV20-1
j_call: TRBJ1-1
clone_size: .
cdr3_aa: CSARDAGTGNTEAFF
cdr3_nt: TGCAGTGCTAGAGATGCGGGGACGGGGAACACTGAAGCTTTCTTT

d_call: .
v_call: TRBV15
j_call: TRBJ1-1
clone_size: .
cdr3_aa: CATSRDVMNTEAFF
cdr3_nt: TGTGCCACCAGCAGGGATGTTATGAACACTGAAGCTTTCTTT

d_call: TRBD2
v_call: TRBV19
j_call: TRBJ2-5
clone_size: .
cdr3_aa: CATRLAGAETQYF
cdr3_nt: TGTGCTACTCGACTAGCGGGGGCAGAGACCCAGTACTTC

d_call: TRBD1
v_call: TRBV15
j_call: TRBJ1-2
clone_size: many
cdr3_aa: CATSRVATGASNYGYTF
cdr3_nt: TGTGCCACCAGCAGAGTCGCGACAGGGGCTTCAAACTATGGCTACACCTTC

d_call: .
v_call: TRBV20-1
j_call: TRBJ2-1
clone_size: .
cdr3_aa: CSGKDRYNEQFF
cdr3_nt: TGCAGTGGCAAAGACAGATACAATGAGCAGTTCTTC

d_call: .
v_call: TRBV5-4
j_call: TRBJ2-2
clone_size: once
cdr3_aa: CASSLEGGYTGELFF
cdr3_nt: TGTGCCAGCAGCTTGGAGGGGGGGTACACCGGGGAGCTGTTTTTT

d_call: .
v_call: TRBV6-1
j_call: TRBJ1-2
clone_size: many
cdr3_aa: CASSGGAAVGGYTF
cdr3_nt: TGTGCCAGCAGTGGGGGGGCGGCGGTCGGGGGCTACACCTTC

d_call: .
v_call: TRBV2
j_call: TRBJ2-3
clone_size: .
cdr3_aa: CASSELAFTDTQYF
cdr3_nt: TGTGCCAGCAGTGAGTTAGCTTTTACAGATACGCAGTATTTT

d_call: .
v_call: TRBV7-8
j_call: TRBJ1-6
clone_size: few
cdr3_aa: CASSLAELPGSPLHF
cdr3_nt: TGTGCCAGCAGCTTAGCCGAGCTCCCGGGATCACCCCTCCACTTT

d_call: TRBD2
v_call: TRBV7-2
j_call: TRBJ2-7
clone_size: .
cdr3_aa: CASRNGGASYEQYF
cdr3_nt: TGTGCCAGCAGGAACGGGGGGGCAAGCTACGAGCAGTACTTC

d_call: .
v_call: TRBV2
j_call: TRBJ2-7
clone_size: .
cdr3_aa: CASRGGTVSYEQYF
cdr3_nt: TGTGCCAGCAGGGGGGGAACCGTCTCCTACGAGCAGTACTTC

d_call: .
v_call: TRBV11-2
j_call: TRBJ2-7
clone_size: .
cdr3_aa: CASSDSGWGAKIYEQYF
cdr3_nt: TGTGCCAGCAGTGACTCGGGTTGGGGGGCCAAGATTTACGAGCAGTACTTC

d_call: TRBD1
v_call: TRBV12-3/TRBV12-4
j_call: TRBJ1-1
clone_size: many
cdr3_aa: CASSRRGTGAPSGTEAFF
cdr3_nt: TGTGCCAGCAGTCGTCGGGGGACAGGGGCCCCGAGCGGCACTGAAGCTTTCTTT

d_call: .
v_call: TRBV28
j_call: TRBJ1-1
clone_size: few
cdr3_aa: CASSGPQADIELNTEAFF
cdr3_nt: TGTGCCAGCAGCGGCCCGCAGGCGGATATTGAATTGAACACTGAAGCTTTCTTT